The 18 T cell receptor beta chains presented below share a single source sample, sequenced in a study of shared clonotypes between healthy human individuals. Method: immunoSEQ multiplex PCR; TCRdb's copy keeps in-frame clones and lacks some. The sample comprises more than 1.2 million clones, 97% to 99% of which are singletons, and about 0.4% rests with the top ten. The sample comprised naive CD4+ T cells sorted from blood. The subset was: CD45RA+ positively selected. All receptors come from a man under 40 in good health.

V and J are TRBV5-1 and TRBJ1-3; TRBD1 might be the D (6 bases). Germline V gene lookup returns CDR1 SGHRS and CDR2 YFSETQ. Trimming left V 4 bases short and J 0 bases short, with 11 bases between. The CDR3 length is 15 residues. CDR3 sequence (DNA): TGCGCCAGCAGCGTAGGACAGTTCTCTGGAAACACCATATATTTT. Residues: CASSVGQFSGNTIYF. Using reference TRBV5-1 and TRBJ1-3 for the parts outside the CDR3, the full variable domain is KAGVTQTPRYLIKTRGQQVTLSCSPISGHRSVSWYQQTPGQGLQFLFEYFSETQRNKGNFPGRFSGRQFSNSRSEMNVSTLELGDSALYLCASSVGQFSGNTIYFGEGSWLTVV.

This chain joins TRBV6-6 and TRBJ2-5; no clear D. The V gene's germline CDR1 is MNHNY and CDR2 SVGAGI (reference sequence). V lost 7 bases and J lost 5, with 8 bases in between. The CDR3 runs to 11 residues. The CDR3 nucleotides are TGTGCCAGCACCCTCATGGAGACCCAGTACTTC. Translated, it gives CASTLMETQYF.

The CDR3 is CASSSPTLVLLFF. The CDR3 region has the DNA TGTGCCAGCAGTTCTCCCACTCTAGTTTTGTTGTTCTTC. The chain uses TRBV28 and TRBJ2-1, with D hard to call. Germline V gene sequence: CDR1 MDHEN, CDR2 SYDVKM. V lost 4 bases, J lost 15 bases, and 19 bases lay in between. CDR3 size: 13 residues.

The chain is built from TRBV14 and TRBJ2-2; no clear D gene. The V end was cut by 3 bases, the J end by 4 bases, with 18 bases between. CDR1 is SGHDN and CDR2 is FVKESK in the germline V gene. The CDR3 spans 17 residues. The CDR3 sequence is CASSQLSDFWGTGELFF. CDR3 DNA sequence: TGTGCCAGCAGCCAGCTGAGTGATTTCTGGGGCACCGGGGAGCTGTTTTTT.

This chain connects TRBV5-4 to TRBJ1-1; weak D call: TRBD1 (5 bases). Trimming shortened V by 0 bases and J by 1 base, and 10 bases separated the two germline ends. Germline lookup yields CDR1 SGHNT and CDR2 YYREEE (reference sequence). There are 15 residues in the CDR3. The CDR3, as DNA: TGTGCCAGCAGCTTGGGGGACGGCCGGAACACTGAAGCTTTCTTT. This sequence encodes CASSLGDGRNTEAFF.

This chain uses TRBV18 with TRBJ1-1; maybe TRBD1 (5 bases). The CDR3 is 14 amino acids. The ends were cut back, 5 bases at V and 5 bases at J, with 15 bases in the middle. The germline gives CDR1 KGHSH, CDR2 LQKENI. The CDR3 loop is CASSALGGRTEAFF. As DNA, the CDR3 is TGTGCCAGCTCAGCCCTTGGGGGGAGGACTGAAGCTTTCTTT.

The count of this clone is one. V gene TRBV6-5 combines with J gene TRBJ1-5; D is uncertain. Looked up from germline, CDR1 is MNHEY and CDR2 is SVGAGI. The CDR3 contains 12 residues. V dropped 2 bases and J dropped 9 bases, with 8 bases sitting between them. CDR3 nucleotide sequence: TGTGCCAGCAGTTACCCCGAGGGGCCCCAGCATTTT. As protein: CASSYPEGPQHF.

The genes are TRBV5-4 and TRBJ2-5; no definite D call. The V and J ends lost 0 bases and 6 bases respectively, with 15 bases between them. Germline assignment: CDR1 SGHNT and CDR2 YYREEE (reference sequence). There are 15 residues in the CDR3. The CDR3 region is CASSLDTLRSQTQYF. The CDR3 DNA sequence: TGTGCCAGCAGCTTGGACACCCTGAGAAGCCAGACCCAGTACTTC.

The genes are TRBV19 and TRBJ1-5, with 11 bases identical to TRBD1. The CDR3 loop spans 15 amino acids. Trimming took 5 bases from V and 5 from J; bases not matched to a gene: 5. The germline V gene encodes CDR1 LNHDA and CDR2 SQIVND (reference sequence). The CDR3 spells CASSFSDRGHQPQHF. CDR3 bases: TGTGCCAGTAGTTTTTCGGACAGGGGGCATCAGCCCCAGCATTTT.

The chain uses TRBV15 and TRBJ2-7; 11 nucleotides agree with TRBD1. The germline V gene encodes CDR1 LNHNV and CDR2 YYDKDF (reference sequence). This CDR3 has 15 amino acids. V lost 1 base to trimming and J lost 1 base; unmatched junction nucleotides: 0. Here the CDR3 DNA reads TGTGCCACCAGCAGAGGGGACAGGGGGTCCTACGAGCAGTACTTC. This gives the protein CATSRGDRGSYEQYF.

This chain uses TRBV5-1 with TRBJ2-7; no clear D. Germline V CDR1 and CDR2: SGHRS, YFSETQ. This CDR3 spans 15 amino acids. Trimming took off 0 bases at V and 1 base at J, with 11 bases between the two ends. The CDR3 nucleotides read TGCGCCAGCAGCTTGGCTGGATTGAGGTCCTACGAGCAGTACTTC. The encoded protein is CASSLAGLRSYEQYF.

This clone has only one observation. The rearrangement joins TRBV5-6 to TRBJ1-1, with TRBD1 as a possible D gene (5 bases). The CDR3 length is 13 residues. The V gene's germline CDR1 is SGHDT and CDR2 YYEEEE. The V gene lost 5 bases and the J gene lost 8 bases, with 16 bases spanning the gap. CDR3: CASRERGIGEAFF. The CDR3 DNA follows: TGTGCCAGCAGGGAGAGGGGTATCGGGGAAGCTTTCTTT.

Worth noting for this clone: The identical CDR3 is also encoded by other nucleotide sequences in the sample. The CDR3 bases are TGCGCCAGCAGCTTTCGGACTAGCGCCTACAATGAGCAGTTCTTC. It codes for CASSFRTSAYNEQFF. This rearrangement joins TRBV5-1 to TRBJ2-1; TRBD2 matches at 9 bases. J gave up 2 bases and V 2 bases, and 2 bases lay outside the gene matches. Germline lookup yields CDR1 SGHRS and CDR2 YFSETQ. The CDR3 loop spans 15 amino acids.

The genes are TRBV6-5 and TRBJ1-3; no clear D. Germline V gene lookup returns CDR1 MNHEY and CDR2 SVGAGI. The CDR3 loop spans 14 amino acids. V gave up 0 bases and J gave up 3 bases, with 6 bases separating them. CDR3 coding DNA: TGTGCCAGCAGTTACTCAGGGTTTGGAAACACCATATATTTT. Its protein product is CASSYSGFGNTIYF.

As for this clone: The sample contains more than one DNA sequence encoding this CDR3. This rearrangement joins TRBV7-2 to TRBJ2-5; unclear D gene. The CDR3 totals 13 residues. Germline lookup yields CDR1 SGHTA and CDR2 FQGNSA. Trimming shortened V by 3 bases and J by 2 bases, and 7 bases separated the two germline ends. CDR3 nucleotide sequence: TGTGCCAGCAGCTTTTCCCCTCAAGAGACCCAGTACTTC. It yields the protein CASSFSPQETQYF. The full variable domain, completed using reference TRBV7-2 and TRBJ2-5, is GAGVSQSPSNKVTEKGKDVELRCDPISGHTALYWYRQSLGQGLEFLIYFQGNSAPDKSGLPSDRFSAERTGGSVSTLTIQRTQQEDSAVYLCASSFSPQETQYFGPGTRLLVL.

V usage is TRBV6-5 and J usage is TRBJ2-7; no definite D call. The CDR3 contains 13 residues. The V and J ends lost 0 bases and 3 bases respectively, with 6 bases between them. Looked up from germline, CDR1 is MNHEY and CDR2 is SVGAGI. The CDR3 DNA sequence: TGTGCCAGCAGTTACTCGAGGTTCTACGAGCAGTACTTC. Its protein product is CASSYSRFYEQYF.

The chain has TRBV19 and TRBJ1-4, with D maybe TRBD1 (5 bases). This CDR3 is built from 15 residues. Germline CDR1 and CDR2: LNHDA and SQIVND (reference sequence). Trimming pared 1 base from V and 4 bases from J, leaving 10 bases between. As DNA, the CDR3 is TGTGCCAGTAGTATAGTGGCGACAGTTAATGAAAAACTGTTTTTT. It encodes CASSIVATVNEKLFF.

The rearrangement joins TRBV11-2 to TRBJ2-7; 8 bases agree with TRBD2. Germline trimming cut 2 bases from V and 2 bases from J; bases unmatched to any gene: 17. The CDR3 length is 19 residues. CDR1 is SGHAT and CDR2 is FQNNGV in the germline V gene. CDR3 sequence reads: CASSLNKSPGGDIAYEQYF. CDR3 sequence (DNA): TGTGCCAGCAGCTTAAATAAGTCCCCGGGAGGGGATATAGCCTACGAGCAGTACTTC.